The rows below give T cell receptor beta chains drawn from one sample of a study of cytomegalovirus exposure and HLA in healthy donors. Method: immunoSEQ multiplex PCR; TCRdb's copy keeps in-frame clones and lacks some. The data show approximately 100,000 clones, roughly 90% seen once. Sequenced input: PBMCs. These receptors all come from a young woman in good health and CMV-seronegative. Both conserved end residues are trimmed from each CDR3. Fields, in order: J gene, V gene, D gene, CDR3 protein. A D gene is named only where the DNA matches it firmly.

TRBJ2-2	TRBV7-8	.	ASSLYLLLNTGELF
TRBJ1-2	TRBV25-1	.	TRHGNYGYT
TRBJ2-7	TRBV18	TRBD1	ASSPSTGGEPYEQY
TRBJ2-1	TRBV4-3	TRBD1	ASSLKPPTGDVIYSYNEQF
TRBJ1-6	TRBV25-1	TRBD1	ASSELGRTGASPLH
TRBJ1-4	TRBV15	TRBD1	ATSNGYGTGEEKLF
TRBJ1-1	TRBV28	TRBD1	ASSSNLRGPNTEAF
TRBJ1-4	TRBV30	.	AWSGGTLISEKLF
TRBJ1-5	TRBV28	TRBD1	ASSLGRGYQPQH
TRBJ1-2	TRBV11-1	.	ASTPAGRNYGYT
TRBJ2-5	TRBV6-6	.	ASSILSGLLETQY
TRBJ2-2	TRBV7-3	TRBD2	ATGRGGGTGELF
TRBJ2-3	TRBV11-1	TRBD2	ASSGASGGTQY
TRBJ1-5	TRBV6-5	.	ASSYGRGQPQH
TRBJ2-7	TRBV6-7	.	ASSYFGGAKISYEQY
TRBJ2-7	TRBV2	TRBD1	ASSEVRTGSHEQY
TRBJ2-2	TRBV7-3	.	ASSATGNTGELF
TRBJ2-7	TRBV7-2	.	ASSPTGMEQY
TRBJ1-5	TRBV28	.	ASSLLGRTVQPQH
TRBJ1-2	TRBV28	.	ASSLWSGGNYGYT
TRBJ2-1	TRBV7-9	.	ASSLRGRYNEQF
TRBJ2-3	TRBV6-6	.	ASSLAGTNTQY
TRBJ1-1	TRBV7-3	.	ASSLYLNTEAF
TRBJ1-5	TRBV7-2	.	ASSFRDPGDQPQH
TRBJ2-2	TRBV7-3	.	ASSFRGGTGELF
TRBJ2-7	TRBV7-9	TRBD2	ASSWTSGAPEQY
TRBJ2-7	TRBV28	TRBD1	ASSLIPGQGTYEQY
TRBJ1-6	TRBV4-1	.	ASSFLRGTGRTAYNSPLH
TRBJ1-5	TRBV7-8	TRBD1	ASSLQKQGPYSNQPQH
TRBJ2-1	TRBV19	TRBD2	ASSIRGDPLGNEQF
TRBJ2-5	TRBV4-2	TRBD2	ASSQDLTSGGETQY
TRBJ2-1	TRBV7-2	.	ASSFQGNEQF
TRBJ2-2	TRBV5-4	.	ASSFDTVDGELF
TRBJ1-2	TRBV18	.	ASSPRTVGYGYT
TRBJ1-1	TRBV15	.	ATAGLSNTEAF
TRBJ2-2	TRBV18	TRBD1	ATLPGGKGTGELF
TRBJ1-2	TRBV6-4	TRBD1	ASSEAGTGGYGYT
TRBJ2-7	TRBV29-1	.	SVVPVGGSSYEQY
TRBJ1-2	TRBV7-2	TRBD1	ASSLVAQGANYGYT